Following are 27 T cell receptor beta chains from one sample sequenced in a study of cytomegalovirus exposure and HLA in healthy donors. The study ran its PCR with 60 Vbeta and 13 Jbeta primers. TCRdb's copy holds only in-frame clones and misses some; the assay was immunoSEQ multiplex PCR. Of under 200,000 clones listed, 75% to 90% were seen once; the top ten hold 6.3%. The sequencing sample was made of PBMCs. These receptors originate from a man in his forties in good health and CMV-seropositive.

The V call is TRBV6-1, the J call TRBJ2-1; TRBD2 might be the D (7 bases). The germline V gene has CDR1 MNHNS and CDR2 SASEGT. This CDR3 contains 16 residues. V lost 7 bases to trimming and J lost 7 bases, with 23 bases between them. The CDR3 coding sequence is TGTGCCAGCACTCAAGCCGGGCGGGGGCGCATGAATGAGCAGTTCTTC. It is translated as CASTQAGRGRMNEQFF.

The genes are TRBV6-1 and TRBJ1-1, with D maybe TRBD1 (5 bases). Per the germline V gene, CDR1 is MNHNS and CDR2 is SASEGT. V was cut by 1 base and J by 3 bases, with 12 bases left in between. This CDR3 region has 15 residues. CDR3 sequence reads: CASSEGVRVDTEAFF. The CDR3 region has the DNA TGTGCCAGCAGTGAAGGTGTCAGGGTGGACACTGAAGCTTTCTTT.

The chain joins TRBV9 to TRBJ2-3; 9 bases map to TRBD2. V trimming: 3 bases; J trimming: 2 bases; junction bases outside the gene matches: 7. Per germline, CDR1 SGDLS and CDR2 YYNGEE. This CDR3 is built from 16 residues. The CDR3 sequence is CASSERLAGTTDTQYF. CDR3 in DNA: TGTGCCAGCAGCGAGCGCCTAGCGGGGACCACAGATACGCAGTATTTT.

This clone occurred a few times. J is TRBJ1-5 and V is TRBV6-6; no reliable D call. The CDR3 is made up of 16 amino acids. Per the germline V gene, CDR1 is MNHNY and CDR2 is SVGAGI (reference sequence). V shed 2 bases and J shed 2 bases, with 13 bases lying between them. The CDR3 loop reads CASSYPVSSGNQPQHF. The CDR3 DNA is TGTGCCAGCAGTTACCCCGTCTCCTCAGGCAATCAGCCCCAGCATTTT.

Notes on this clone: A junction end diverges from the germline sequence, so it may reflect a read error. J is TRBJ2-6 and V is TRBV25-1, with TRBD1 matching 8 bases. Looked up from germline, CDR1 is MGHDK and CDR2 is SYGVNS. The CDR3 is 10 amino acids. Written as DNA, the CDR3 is TGTGCCAGCCCTCCGGGACAGGTACTTTGG. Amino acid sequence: CASPPGQVLW. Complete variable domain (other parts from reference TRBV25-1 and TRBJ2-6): EADIYQTPRYLVIGTGKKITLECSQTMGHDKMYWYQQDPGMELHLIHYSYGVNSTEKGDLSSESTVSRIRTEHFPLTLESARPSHTSQYLCASPPGQVLWGAGSRLTVL.

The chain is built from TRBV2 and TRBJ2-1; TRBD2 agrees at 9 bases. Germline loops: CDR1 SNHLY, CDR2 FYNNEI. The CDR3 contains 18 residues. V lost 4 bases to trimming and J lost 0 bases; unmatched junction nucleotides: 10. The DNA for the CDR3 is TGTGCCAGCAGTGGCAAGCGGGGGGCTAGGAGCTCCTACAATGAGCAGTTCTTC. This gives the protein CASSGKRGARSSYNEQFF.

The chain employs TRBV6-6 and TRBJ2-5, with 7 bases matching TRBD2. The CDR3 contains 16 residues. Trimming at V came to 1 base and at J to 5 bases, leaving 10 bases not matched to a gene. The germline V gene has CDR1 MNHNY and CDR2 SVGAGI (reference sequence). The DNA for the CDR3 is TGTGCCAGCAGTTACTACCCCCGACCCGGGAGGGAGACCCAGTACTTC. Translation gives CASSYYPRPGRETQYF.

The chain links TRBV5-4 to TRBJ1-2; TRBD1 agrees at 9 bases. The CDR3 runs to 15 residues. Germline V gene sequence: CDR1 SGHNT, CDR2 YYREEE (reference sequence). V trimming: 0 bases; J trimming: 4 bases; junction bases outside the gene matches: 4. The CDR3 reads CASSLGGTGSYGYTF. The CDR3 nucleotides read TGTGCCAGCAGCTTGGGTGGGACAGGGAGCTATGGCTACACCTTC.

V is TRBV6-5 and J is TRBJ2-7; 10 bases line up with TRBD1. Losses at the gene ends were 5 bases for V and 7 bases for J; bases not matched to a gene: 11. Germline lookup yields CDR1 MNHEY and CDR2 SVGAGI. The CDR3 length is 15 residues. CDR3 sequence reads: CASSARPGQGWEQYF. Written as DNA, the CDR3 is TGTGCCAGCAGTGCACGCCCGGGACAGGGGTGGGAGCAGTACTTC.

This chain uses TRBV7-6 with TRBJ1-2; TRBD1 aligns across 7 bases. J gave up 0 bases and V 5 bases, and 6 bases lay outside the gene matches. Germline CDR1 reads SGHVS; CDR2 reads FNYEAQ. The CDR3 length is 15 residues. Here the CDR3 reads CASSLRDSSNYGYTF. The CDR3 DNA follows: TGTGCCAGCAGCCTCCGGGACAGTTCTAACTATGGCTACACCTTC.

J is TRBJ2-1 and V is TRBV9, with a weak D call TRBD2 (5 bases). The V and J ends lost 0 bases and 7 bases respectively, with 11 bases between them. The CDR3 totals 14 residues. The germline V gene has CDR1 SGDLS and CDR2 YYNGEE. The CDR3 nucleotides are TGTGCCAGCAGCGTAGGGGGTATAGCGAATGAGCAGTTCTTC. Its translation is CASSVGGIANEQFF.

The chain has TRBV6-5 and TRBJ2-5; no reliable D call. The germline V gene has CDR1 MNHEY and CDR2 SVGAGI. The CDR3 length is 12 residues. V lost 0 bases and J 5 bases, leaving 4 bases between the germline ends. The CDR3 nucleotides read TGTGCCAGCAGTTACTCGAGGGAGACCCAGTACTTC. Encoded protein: CASSYSRETQYF.

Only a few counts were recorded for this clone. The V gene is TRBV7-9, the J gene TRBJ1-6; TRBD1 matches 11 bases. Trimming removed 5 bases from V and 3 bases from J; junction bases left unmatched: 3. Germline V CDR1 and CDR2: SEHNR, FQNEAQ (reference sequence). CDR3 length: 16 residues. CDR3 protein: CASSPDRGLYNSPLHF. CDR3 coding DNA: TGTGCCAGCAGCCCGGACAGGGGGCTCTATAATTCACCCCTCCACTTT.

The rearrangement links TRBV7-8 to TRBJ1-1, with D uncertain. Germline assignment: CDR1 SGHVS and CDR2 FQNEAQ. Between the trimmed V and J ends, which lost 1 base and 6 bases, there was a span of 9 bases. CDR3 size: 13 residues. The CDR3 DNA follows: TGTGCCAGCAGCTTAGGGCCCTTGGCTGAAGCTTTCTTT. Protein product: CASSLGPLAEAFF.

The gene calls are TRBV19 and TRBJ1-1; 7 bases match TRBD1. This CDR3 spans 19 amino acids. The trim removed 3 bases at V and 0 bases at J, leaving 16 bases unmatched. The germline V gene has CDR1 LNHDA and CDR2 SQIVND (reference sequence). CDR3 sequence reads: CASSMGPRAGGFLNTEAFF. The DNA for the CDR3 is TGTGCCAGTAGTATGGGGCCGAGGGCAGGGGGTTTTTTGAACACTGAAGCTTTCTTT.

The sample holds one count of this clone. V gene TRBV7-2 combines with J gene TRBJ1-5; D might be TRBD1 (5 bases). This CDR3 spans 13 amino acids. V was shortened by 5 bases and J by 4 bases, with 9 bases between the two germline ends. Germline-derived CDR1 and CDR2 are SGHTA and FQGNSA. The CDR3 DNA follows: TGTGCCAGCAGCCGGGACTTTAATCAGCCCCAGCATTTT. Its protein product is CASSRDFNQPQHF.

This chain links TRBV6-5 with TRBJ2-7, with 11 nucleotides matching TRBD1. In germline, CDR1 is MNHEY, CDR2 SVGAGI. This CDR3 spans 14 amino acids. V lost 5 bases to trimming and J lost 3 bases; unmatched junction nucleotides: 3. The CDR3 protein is CASSPGQGDYEQYF. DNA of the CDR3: TGTGCCAGCAGTCCGGGACAGGGGGACTACGAGCAGTACTTC.

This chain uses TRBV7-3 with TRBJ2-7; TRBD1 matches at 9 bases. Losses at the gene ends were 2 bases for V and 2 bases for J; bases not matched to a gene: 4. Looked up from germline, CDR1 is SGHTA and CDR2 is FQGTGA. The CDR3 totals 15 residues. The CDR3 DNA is TGTGCCAGCAGCTTACGGGACAGGGCCCCCTACGAGCAGTACTTC. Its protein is CASSLRDRAPYEQYF.

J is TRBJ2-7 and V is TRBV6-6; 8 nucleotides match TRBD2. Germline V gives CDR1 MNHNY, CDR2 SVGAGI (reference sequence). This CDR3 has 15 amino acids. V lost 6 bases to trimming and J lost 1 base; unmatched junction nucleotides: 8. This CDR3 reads CASRTAGGASYEQYF. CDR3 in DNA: TGTGCCAGCAGAACTGCGGGGGGAGCTTCCTACGAGCAGTACTTC.

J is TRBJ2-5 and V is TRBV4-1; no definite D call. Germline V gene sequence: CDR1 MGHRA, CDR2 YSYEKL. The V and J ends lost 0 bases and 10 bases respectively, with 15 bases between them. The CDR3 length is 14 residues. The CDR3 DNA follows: TGCGCCAGCAGCCAAGAAATTACAAGTTCAGGCCAGTACTTC. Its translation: CASSQEITSSGQYF.

CDR3 region: CAWRSRDRVFSTGELFF. DNA of the CDR3: TGTGCCTGGAGGTCGCGAGACAGGGTCTTTTCGACCGGGGAGCTGTTTTTT. The chain couples TRBV30 to TRBJ2-2, with 7 bases identical to TRBD1. CDR1 and CDR2 from the germline V gene are GTSNPN and SVGIG (reference sequence). This CDR3 is 17 amino acids long. Trimming at V came to 3 bases and at J to 5 bases, leaving 15 bases not matched to a gene.

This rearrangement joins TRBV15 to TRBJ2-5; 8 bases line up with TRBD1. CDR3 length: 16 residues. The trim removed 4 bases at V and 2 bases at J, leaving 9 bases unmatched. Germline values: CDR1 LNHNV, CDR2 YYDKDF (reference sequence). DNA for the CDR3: TGTGCCACCAGCACCGTACTCAACAGGGGGCAAGAGACCCAGTACTTC. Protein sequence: CATSTVLNRGQETQYF.

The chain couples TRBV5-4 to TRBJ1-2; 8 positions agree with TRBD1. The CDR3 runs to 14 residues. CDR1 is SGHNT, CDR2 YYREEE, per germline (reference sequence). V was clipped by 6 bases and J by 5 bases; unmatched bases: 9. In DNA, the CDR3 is TGTGCCAGCAACCCCGGACAGGGTTCTTATGGCTACACCTTC. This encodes CASNPGQGSYGYTF.

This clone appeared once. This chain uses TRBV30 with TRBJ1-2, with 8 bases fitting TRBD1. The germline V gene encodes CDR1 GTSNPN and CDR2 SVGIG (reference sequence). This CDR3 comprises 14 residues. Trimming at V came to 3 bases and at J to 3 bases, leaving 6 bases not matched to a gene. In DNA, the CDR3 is TGTGCCTGGAGGGCGGACAGGGTCTACTATGGCTACACCTTC. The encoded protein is CAWRADRVYYGYTF. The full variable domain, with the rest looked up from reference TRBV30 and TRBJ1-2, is SQTIHQWPATLVQPVGSPLSLECTVEGTSNPNLYWYRQAAGRGLQLLFYSVGIGQISSEVPQNLSASRPQDRQFILSSKKLLLSDSGFYLCAWRADRVYYGYTFGSGTRLTVV.

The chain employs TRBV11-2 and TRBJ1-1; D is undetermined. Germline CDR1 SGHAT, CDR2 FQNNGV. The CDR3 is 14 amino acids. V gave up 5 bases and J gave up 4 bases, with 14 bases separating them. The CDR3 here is CASSPWEGGTEAFF. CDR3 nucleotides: TGTGCCAGCAGCCCCTGGGAGGGAGGCACTGAAGCTTTCTTT.

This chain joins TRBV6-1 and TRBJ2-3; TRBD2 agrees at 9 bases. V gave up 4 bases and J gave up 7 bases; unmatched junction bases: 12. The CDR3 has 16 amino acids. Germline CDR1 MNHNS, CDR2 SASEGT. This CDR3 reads CASSGGWRGGVNTQYF. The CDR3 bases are TGTGCCAGCAGTGGGGGATGGCGGGGGGGCGTGAATACGCAGTATTTT.

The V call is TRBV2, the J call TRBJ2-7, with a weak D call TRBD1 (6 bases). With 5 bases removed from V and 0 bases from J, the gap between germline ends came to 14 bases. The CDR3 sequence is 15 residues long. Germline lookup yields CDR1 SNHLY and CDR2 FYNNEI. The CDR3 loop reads CASSLTGTSSYEQYF. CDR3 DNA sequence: TGTGCCAGCAGTTTAACAGGGACAAGCTCCTACGAGCAGTACTTC.